The clone carrying this T cell receptor (beta chain) was counted a few times. Its antigen is undetermined. Mismatch with germline at one junction end may stem from a read error. The sample comes from a study of beta chain features in type 1 diabetes. Study information: Patients shared similar age, gender and cell yields with healthy donors.

Overall study findings and caveats: The study found moderately but significantly shorter TCRB CDR3s in all four CD4+ subsets of Type 1 diabetes patients.

Germline CDR1 reads LNHDA; CDR2 reads SQIVND (reference sequence). The CDR3 length is 10 residues. Expressed TCRB transcripts were sequenced because the entire RNA isolate underwent reverse transcription. Data came from immunoSEQ multiplex PCR; TCRdb stores just in-frame clones and leaves some out. The sample shows around 260,000 clones, around 21% of them seen only once. This clonotype was sampled from a woman in her forties with type 1 diabetes. Sequencing input: naive CD4+ T cells from blood. The chain links TRBV19 to TRBJ1-5; tentative D call: TRBD1 (5 bases). Written as DNA, the CDR3 is TGTGCCAGTAGTATAGAACCAGGGTATTTT. It translates to CASSIEPGYF.